This T cell receptor (beta chain) was identified during a study of CD8+ T cells in alopecia areata. Turning to the study itself: The share of scalp area affected provided the severity score for treated patients.

Documented treatment: oral pan-JAK inhibitor, 5-10 mg twice daily. J was trimmed by 5 bases and V by 4 bases; bases with no gene match: 6. Germline V gene lookup returns CDR1 SGHRS and CDR2 YFSETQ. This CDR3 is 14 amino acids long. For this clone: Its antigen is not known.

Study-wide findings and caveats: Tofacitinib significantly lowered scalp clonality and expanded CD8+ clones among the top 100.

The sequencing template was cDNA reverse transcribed from extracted RNA. Here immunoSEQ multiplex PCR was the method, and the copy in TCRdb shows in-frame clones only, minus some. Among about 160,000 clones listed, 50% to 70% were seen once. The V call is TRBV5-1, the J call TRBJ1-1, with 9 bases that match TRBD1. The sequence was obtained from a human donor with alopecia areata. The sequencing used CD4+ T cells sorted from blood, collected at week 4, from a patient treated with tofacitinib. In DNA, the CDR3 is TGCGCCAGCAGCACACAGGGGGCGAGAACTGAAGCTTTCTTT. It specifies CASSTQGARTEAFF.